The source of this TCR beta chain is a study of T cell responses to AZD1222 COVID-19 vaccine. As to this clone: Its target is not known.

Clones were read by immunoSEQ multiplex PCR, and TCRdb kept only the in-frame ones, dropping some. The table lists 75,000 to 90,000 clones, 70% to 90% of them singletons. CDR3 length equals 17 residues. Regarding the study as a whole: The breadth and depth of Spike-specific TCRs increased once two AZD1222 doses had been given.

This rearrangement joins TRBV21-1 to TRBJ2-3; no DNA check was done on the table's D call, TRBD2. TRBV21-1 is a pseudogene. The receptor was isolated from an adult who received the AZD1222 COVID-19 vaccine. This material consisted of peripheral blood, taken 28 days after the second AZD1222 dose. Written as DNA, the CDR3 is TGTGCCAGCAGCAAATTCAAGACGGGTTCCCTCACAGATACGCAGTATTTT. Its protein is CASSKFKTGSLTDTQYF.